These 31 T cell receptor beta chains were all obtained from the same sample, sequenced in a study of cytomegalovirus exposure and HLA in healthy donors. PCR involved 60 Vbeta and 13 Jbeta primers. Repertoires were generated with immunoSEQ multiplex PCR, while TCRdb's copy carries only in-frame clones and drops some. The table shows approximately 170,000 clones, with about four fifths occurring only once. The specimen was PBMCs. These receptor sequences come from a male donor in good health and CMV-seronegative.

This clone was picked up a small number of times. The chain employs TRBV6-1 and TRBJ2-7; D is unclear. CDR3 length equals 12 residues. V lost 1 base to trimming and J lost 6 bases, with 7 bases between them. The germline V gene has CDR1 MNHNS and CDR2 SASEGT. CDR3 DNA sequence: TGTGCCAGCAGTGAAGTGAGTCCCGAGCAGTACTTC. Translated, it gives CASSEVSPEQYF.

The chain joins TRBV4-3 to TRBJ1-2; D perhaps matches TRBD1 (6 bases). Germline CDR1 is LGHNA and CDR2 is YSLEER. Trimming pared 1 base from V and 7 bases from J, leaving 13 bases between. This CDR3 has 14 amino acids. CDR3 protein: CASSQVVRGSGYTF. The DNA of the CDR3 is TGCGCCAGCAGCCAAGTGGTCAGGGGATCTGGCTACACCTTC.

The chain is built from TRBV19 and TRBJ1-1; 7 bases match TRBD1. The CDR3 spans 12 residues. Unmatched junction bases numbered 1, after V lost 4 bases and J lost 5 bases. Per germline, CDR1 LNHDA and CDR2 SQIVND (reference sequence). CDR3 residues: CASSTGQTEAFF. CDR3 DNA sequence: TGTGCCAGTAGTACGGGACAGACTGAAGCTTTCTTT.

The J gene is TRBJ1-1, the V gene TRBV28, with D unclear. This CDR3 has 13 amino acids. Germline V gives CDR1 MDHEN, CDR2 SYDVKM. V was shortened by 7 bases and J by 4 bases, with 13 bases between the two germline ends. CDR3 sequence (DNA): TGTGCCAGCACCCCTCCGGGGTCCACTGAAGCTTTCTTT. Amino acid sequence: CASTPPGSTEAFF.

This chain joins TRBV19 and TRBJ2-7, with 7 bases fitting TRBD1. Unmatched junction bases numbered 9, after V lost 3 bases and J lost 4 bases. The CDR3 is made up of 15 amino acids. Germline loops: CDR1 LNHDA, CDR2 SQIVND (reference sequence). This CDR3 reads CASSMGRQGPYEQYF. CDR3 coding DNA: TGTGCCAGTAGTATGGGCAGACAGGGACCTTACGAGCAGTACTTC.

V gene TRBV2 combines with J gene TRBJ2-7, with a tentative D call TRBD1 (6 bases). Germline V lookup: CDR1 SNHLY, CDR2 FYNNEI. This CDR3 region has 13 residues. Trimming removed 6 bases from V and 6 bases from J, with 15 bases in between. The DNA of the CDR3 is TGTGCCAGCAGAAGAGACAGGTCTGGCGAGCAGTACTTC. Amino acid sequence: CASRRDRSGEQYF. Complete variable domain (other parts from reference TRBV2 and TRBJ2-7): EPEVTQTPSHQVTQMGQEVILRCVPISNHLYFYWYRQILGQKVEFLVSFYNNEISEKSEIFDDQFSVERPDGSNFTLKIRSTKLEDSAMYFCASRRDRSGEQYFGPGTRLTVT.

The rearrangement links TRBV6-1 to TRBJ2-7, with D possibly being TRBD2 (5 bases). The V gene lost 7 bases and the J gene lost 3 bases, with 13 bases spanning the gap. Germline CDR1 MNHNS, CDR2 SASEGT. This CDR3 is built from 13 residues. CDR3 protein: CASIMGSYYEQYF. DNA for the CDR3: TGTGCCAGCATCATGGGGAGTTACTACGAGCAGTACTTC.

The J gene is TRBJ1-3, the V gene TRBV7-6; D is unresolved. This CDR3 has 17 residues. Between the trimmed V and J ends, which lost 0 bases and 1 base, there was a span of 13 bases. Germline V lookup: CDR1 SGHVS, CDR2 FNYEAQ. The DNA of the CDR3 is TGTGCCAGCAGCTTAGCGCAGGCCGCAAAGTCTGGAAACACCATATATTTT. Translated, it gives CASSLAQAAKSGNTIYF. The complete variable domain, with remaining parts taken from reference TRBV7-6 and TRBJ1-3, reads GAGVSQSPRYKVTKRGQDVALRCDPISGHVSLYWYRQALGQGPEFLTYFNYEAQQDKSGLPNDRFSAERPEGSISTLTIQRTEQRDSAMYRCASSLAQAAKSGNTIYFGEGSWLTVV.

This sequence joins TRBV10-3 and TRBJ1-6, with a weak D call TRBD1 (5 bases). In germline, CDR1 is ENHRY, CDR2 SYGVKD. The ends were cut back, 8 bases at V and 10 bases at J, with 21 bases in the middle. CDR3 length: 15 amino acids. The CDR3 sequence is CAISVQSGAISPLHF. Written as DNA, the CDR3 is TGTGCCATCTCGGTGCAAAGCGGGGCCATCTCACCCCTCCACTTT.

The chain links TRBV15 to TRBJ2-5; the D gene is possibly TRBD1 (6 bases). The CDR3 loop spans 16 amino acids. Trimming took 0 bases from V and 1 from J, leaving 12 bases between them. Germline V gives CDR1 LNHNV, CDR2 YYDKDF (reference sequence). This CDR3 reads CATSRDLGGTQETQYF. In nucleotides, the CDR3 is TGTGCCACCAGCAGAGATCTTGGGGGCACCCAAGAGACCCAGTACTTC.

V gene TRBV6-6 combines with J gene TRBJ2-4; TRBD1 matches at 8 bases. CDR3 length equals 16 residues. With 5 bases clipped from V and 6 bases from J, the junction kept 12 bases outside the gene matches. Germline V gene sequence: CDR1 MNHNY, CDR2 SVGAGI (reference sequence). In DNA form, the CDR3 reads TGTGCCAGCAGTCCAGTTACAGGGGGTGAGGGAAACATTCAGTACTTC. Translated: CASSPVTGGEGNIQYF.

This clone was observed a few times. The chain recombines TRBV4-3 with TRBJ1-3; D is unclear. CDR3 size: 13 residues. The V gene lost 0 bases and the J gene lost 3 bases, with 3 bases spanning the gap. Germline-derived CDR1 and CDR2 are LGHNA and YSLEER. The CDR3 reads CASSQDRGNTIYF. As DNA, the CDR3 is TGCGCCAGCAGCCAAGATCGTGGAAACACCATATATTTT.

This chain uses TRBV19 with TRBJ2-3, with 13 bases matching TRBD2. Germline CDR1 and CDR2: LNHDA and SQIVND (reference sequence). The V gene end was trimmed by 10 bases and the J gene end by 6 bases; junction bases not matched to a gene: 7. This CDR3 is 14 amino acids long. CDR3 protein: CATRLAGGGDTQYF. The CDR3 nucleotides are TGTGCCACTCGACTAGCGGGGGGTGGGGATACGCAGTATTTT.

The rearrangement links TRBV19 to TRBJ2-1; TRBD2 agrees at 10 bases. The germline V gene encodes CDR1 LNHDA and CDR2 SQIVND (reference sequence). CDR3 size: 17 residues. Trimming at V came to 0 bases and at J to 7 bases, leaving 9 bases not matched to a gene. The CDR3 is CASSIDSASGGSNEQFF. The DNA for the CDR3 is TGTGCCAGTAGTATAGATTCGGCTAGCGGGGGAAGTAATGAGCAGTTCTTC.

The chain couples TRBV6-5 to TRBJ2-1; 8 nucleotides align to TRBD1. The germline gives CDR1 MNHEY, CDR2 SVGAGI. The J segment lost 1 base and the V segment lost 10 bases, leaving 6 bases of the junction unmatched. This CDR3 has 14 residues. The CDR3 is CATNRGLSYNEQFF. The CDR3 DNA reads TGTGCCACAAACAGGGGGTTATCCTACAATGAGCAGTTCTTC.

J is TRBJ2-5 and V is TRBV5-1; D is possibly TRBD1 (6 bases). CDR3 length: 15 residues. The germline V gene has CDR1 SGHRS and CDR2 YFSETQ. Trimming stripped 0 bases from V and 5 bases from J, with 14 bases between. The CDR3, as DNA: TGCGCCAGCAGCTTGGCCTCCACAGGGATGGAGACCCAGTACTTC. Encoded protein: CASSLASTGMETQYF.

The rearrangement links TRBV19 to TRBJ1-4; possible D gene TRBD1, 5 bases. This CDR3 comprises 12 residues. Germline V gene data show CDR1 as LNHDA and CDR2 as SQIVND (reference sequence). The V and J ends lost 5 bases and 7 bases respectively, with 8 bases between them. The CDR3 nucleotides read TGTGCCAGTAGTTCAGACAGTGAAAAACTGTTTTTT. Translation gives CASSSDSEKLFF.

The chain combines TRBV10-3 with TRBJ1-3, with 8 bases that match TRBD1. Germline CDR1 reads ENHRY; CDR2 reads SYGVKD. The CDR3 contains 14 residues. The V segment lost 8 bases and the J segment 2 bases; nucleotides outside the gene matches: 5. CDR3 loop: CAIDETGAGNTIYF. Here the CDR3 DNA reads TGTGCCATCGACGAGACAGGGGCTGGAAACACCATATATTTT.

The V gene is TRBV28, the J gene TRBJ1-5; D may be TRBD1 (6 bases). The germline V gene encodes CDR1 MDHEN and CDR2 SYDVKM. Trimming took off 6 bases at V and 4 bases at J, with 13 bases between the two ends. CDR3 length: 14 residues. As DNA, the CDR3 is TGTGCCAGCAGACCCTCAGGGGATAATCAGCCCCAGCATTTT. Protein sequence: CASRPSGDNQPQHF. The full variable domain, its missing parts supplied by reference TRBV28 and TRBJ1-5, is DVKVTQSSRYLVKRTGEKVFLECVQDMDHENMFWYRQDPGLGLRLIYFSYDVKMKEKGDIPEGYSVSREKKERFSLILESASTNQTSMYLCASRPSGDNQPQHFGDGTRLSIL.

This clone has only a few counts. Here the CDR3 reads CASSDEGWGYTF. CDR3 coding DNA: TGTGCCAGCAGTGACGAGGGCTGGGGCTACACCTTC. The V gene is TRBV6-4, the J gene TRBJ1-2; D is unresolved. The CDR3 totals 12 residues. The V end lost 2 bases, the J end lost 8 bases, and 9 bases lay between the germline ends. From germline, CDR1 is MRHNA and CDR2 SNTAGT.

J is TRBJ2-5 and V is TRBV7-7; 8 positions agree with TRBD1. The last part of the DNA fits TRBJ2-7 better; the J call may be wrong. Germline values: CDR1 SSHAT, CDR2 FNYEAQ (reference sequence). CDR3 size: 15 residues. The CDR3 reads CASSLPGQAYYEQYF. CDR3 DNA sequence: TGTGCCAGCAGCTTGCCGGGACAGGCTTACTACGAGCAGTACTTC.

The gene calls are TRBV5-4 and TRBJ2-7; no clear D gene. The V gene's germline CDR1 is SGHNT and CDR2 YYREEE (reference sequence). V was trimmed by 2 bases and J by 7 bases, leaving 10 bases between them. This CDR3 is built from 12 residues. The CDR3 loop is CASSLPGWEQYF. The CDR3, as DNA: TGTGCCAGCAGCTTACCGGGTTGGGAGCAGTACTTC.

V usage is TRBV5-1 and J usage is TRBJ1-4; the D gene is possibly TRBD1 (6 bases). The CDR3 sequence is 12 residues long. Trimming cost V 7 bases and J 8 bases, with 12 bases left between them. From germline, CDR1 is SGHRS and CDR2 YFSETQ. CDR3: CASRDIQEKLFF. CDR3 in DNA: TGCGCCAGCCGGGACATTCAGGAAAAACTGTTTTTT.

This clone was recorded a few times. This chain uses TRBV12-5 with TRBJ1-5, with a weak D call TRBD1 (5 bases). The germline V gene has CDR1 LGHNT and CDR2 FRNRAP. This CDR3 is 15 amino acids long. V lost 9 bases and J lost 2, with 17 bases in between. The CDR3 sequence is CARSTGRGGNQPQHF. CDR3 in DNA: TGTGCTAGAAGCACAGGTAGAGGTGGCAATCAGCCCCAGCATTTT.

The V call is TRBV7-3, the J call TRBJ2-5; TRBD1 aligns across 8 bases. There are 18 residues in the CDR3. V trimming: 2 bases; J trimming: 5 bases; junction bases outside the gene matches: 16. CDR1 is SGHTA and CDR2 is FQGTGA in the germline V gene. CDR3 nucleotide sequence: TGTGCCAGCAGCTTAGGTGGGTGGGGCAGGGGGCTGTATGAGACCCAGTACTTC. Protein product: CASSLGGWGRGLYETQYF.

Points on this clone: Other DNA sequences within the sample encode an identical CDR3. The CDR3 coding sequence is TGTGCCAGCAGCTCTACAGGCTACGAGCAGTACTTC. Translated: CASSSTGYEQYF. V usage is TRBV7-9 and J usage is TRBJ2-7; D is possibly TRBD1 (5 bases). This CDR3 spans 12 amino acids. With 4 bases removed from V and 3 bases from J, the gap between germline ends came to 7 bases. Looked up from germline, CDR1 is SEHNR and CDR2 is FQNEAQ (reference sequence).

This rearrangement joins TRBV5-4 to TRBJ2-5; TRBD1 matches at 10 bases. V trimming: 4 bases; J trimming: 4 bases; junction bases outside the gene matches: 7. The CDR3 is made up of 15 amino acids. From germline, CDR1 is SGHNT and CDR2 YYREEE (reference sequence). Here the CDR3 DNA reads TGTGCCAGCAGCCCGAGACAGGGGGCGAGAGAGACCCAGTACTTC. Translation gives CASSPRQGARETQYF.

The rearrangement uses TRBV14 and TRBJ2-7; D unclear. V lost 0 bases to trimming and J lost 3 bases, with 12 bases between them. Germline V CDR1 and CDR2: SGHDN, FVKESK. The CDR3 is made up of 15 amino acids. CDR3 region: CASSQDGRSRYEQYF. The CDR3 coding sequence is TGTGCCAGCAGCCAAGATGGTCGGAGCCGCTACGAGCAGTACTTC.

V and J are TRBV4-3 and TRBJ2-3; 10 bases map to TRBD2. The germline V gene has CDR1 LGHNA and CDR2 YSLEER. V was pared by 0 bases and J by 2 bases, with 5 bases of the junction left unmatched. The CDR3 consists of 17 residues. The CDR3 spells CASSQDPAGGFTDTQYF. In DNA form, the CDR3 reads TGCGCCAGCAGCCAAGATCCAGCGGGAGGGTTCACAGATACGCAGTATTTT.

This chain joins TRBV2 and TRBJ2-7; D ambiguous. The CDR3 has 15 residues. Germline V gene sequence: CDR1 SNHLY, CDR2 FYNNEI. Trimming took off 2 bases at V and 0 bases at J, with 11 bases between the two ends. CDR3 amino acids: CASSEPAANSYEQYF. Here the CDR3 DNA reads TGTGCCAGCAGTGAACCGGCGGCAAACTCCTACGAGCAGTACTTC.

The sample holds a few counts of this clone. V gene TRBV10-3 combines with J gene TRBJ2-7; D remains unclear. In germline, CDR1 is ENHRY, CDR2 SYGVKD. V was clipped by 4 bases and J by 6 bases, with 7 bases between them. CDR3 length equals 11 residues. The CDR3 spells CAISVRGEQYF. The CDR3 bases are TGTGCCATCAGTGTCCGCGGCGAGCAGTACTTC.